The rows below give T cell receptor beta chains drawn from one sample of a study of T cells in Graves' hyperthyroidism and ophthalmopathy. TCRdb used MiXCR to reprocess the multiplex PCR reads, holding one entry per CDR3 protein. The repertoire holds more than 300,000 distinct CDR3 sequences, with approximately 15% as singletons. The source material was blood. The receptors stem from a woman aged 25-40 years with Graves' ophthalmopathy. Each CDR3 is given with its conserved first and last residue. A D gene is named only where the DNA matches it firmly. Where a row states a size, it is once, few, many or the class of an expanded clone; other rows omit it.

V gene,J gene,CDR3 length,clone size,D gene,CDR3 DNA,CDR3 protein
TRBV30,TRBJ2-7,14,-,TRBD2,TGTGCCTGGAGTTTTGGCGGGGGGTCCTACGAGCAGTACTTC,CAWSFGGGSYEQYF
TRBV2,TRBJ1-1,13,many,TRBD1,TGTGCCAGCCGATACAGGGGGAACACTGAAGCTTTCTTT,CASRYRGNTEAFF
TRBV28,TRBJ2-1,16,-,-,TGTGCCAGCAGTTCCCTCCTCCCCGGTCGCTACAATGAGCAGTTCTTC,CASSSLLPGRYNEQFF
TRBV7-9,TRBJ2-3,15,many,-,TGTGCCAGCAGCTTAGCGACGGGGGTTCGAGATACGCAGTATTTT,CASSLATGVRDTQYF
TRBV28,TRBJ2-3,15,few,TRBD1,TGTGCCAGCAGTTTTGTGACAGGGCCCTCAGATACGCAGTATTTT,CASSFVTGPSDTQYF
TRBV28,TRBJ1-3,17,few,-,TGTGCCAGCCGATCACGGGAAGGGCCTCACTCTGGAAACACCATATATTTT,CASRSREGPHSGNTIYF
TRBV15,TRBJ1-5,18,many,TRBD1,TGTGCCACCAGCACCCAACCGACAGGGAAGGGGCTCAATCAGCCCCAGCATTTT,CATSTQPTGKGLNQPQHF
TRBV3-1,TRBJ2-5,16,many,TRBD2,TGTGCCAGCAGCCAAGGGACTAGCGGGGCTCAAGAGACCCAGTACTTC,CASSQGTSGAQETQYF
TRBV7-9,TRBJ2-3,15,many,-,TGTGCCAGCAGCTTCGGGCGCAGCCCCACAGATACGCAGTATTTT,CASSFGRSPTDTQYF
TRBV27,TRBJ2-3,12,many,-,TGTGCCAGCACCACCGGCACAGATACGCAGTATTTT,CASTTGTDTQYF
TRBV6-2/TRBV6-3,TRBJ1-2,14,few,-,TGTGCCAGCAGTTCCTCAGGGACGTTATATGGCTACACCTTC,CASSSSGTLYGYTF
TRBV11-2,TRBJ1-2,14,many,-,TGTGCCACCGCGGCGTGGGGCTTCAGCTATGGCTACACCTTC,CATAAWGFSYGYTF
TRBV18,TRBJ1-5,16,many,TRBD1,TGTGCCAGCTCACATTTTTCGGGACAGGGACATCAGCCCCAGCATTTT,CASSHFSGQGHQPQHF
TRBV7-9,TRBJ2-7,13,-,TRBD1,TGTGCCAGCAGCTCGACAGGGTTCTACGAGCAGTACTTC,CASSSTGFYEQYF
TRBV19,TRBJ2-2,15,-,TRBD2,TGTGCCAGTAGTTCTTGGACTAGCGTGCACGGGGAGCTGTTTTTT,CASSSWTSVHGELFF
TRBV20-1,TRBJ1-1,16,many,-,TGCAGTGCTTCTGGGGGAAGGGAAAACTTGAACACTGAAGCTTTCTTT,CSASGGRENLNTEAFF
TRBV12-3/TRBV12-4,TRBJ1-2,15,-,TRBD1,TGTGCCAGCAGTTCGGGGACAGGGGGCATGGGTGGCTACACCTTC,CASSSGTGGMGGYTF
TRBV18,TRBJ1-2,14,-,TRBD1,TGTGCCAGCTGTCCCTCGGCCACAGGGGTCGGCTACACCTTC,CASCPSATGVGYTF
TRBV14,TRBJ1-2,15,few,TRBD1,TGTGCCAGCAGCCCCGCACGACAGGGGCACGGTGGCTACACCTTC,CASSPARQGHGGYTF
TRBV12-3/TRBV12-4,TRBJ2-7,11,many,-,TGTGCCAGCAAGGGGGCCTACGAGCAGTACTTC,CASKGAYEQYF
TRBV7-3,TRBJ2-1,15,few,-,TGTGCCAGCAGCTTAGAGTATGGGTCCTACAATGAGCAGTTCTTC,CASSLEYGSYNEQFF
TRBV20-1,TRBJ2-2,14,many,TRBD1,TGCAGTGCTACCGGACAGGGTTGGACCGGGGAGCTGTTTTTT,CSATGQGWTGELFF
TRBV20-1,TRBJ2-7,14,many,-,TGCAGTGCTAAAAGCGGCAGGGGGGCGGACGAGCAGTACTTC,CSAKSGRGADEQYF
TRBV12-3/TRBV12-4,TRBJ2-5,15,many,TRBD2,TGTGCCAGCAGTTTCTTGACTAGCGGGGGAGAGACCCAGTACTTC,CASSFLTSGGETQYF
TRBV5-5,TRBJ1-5,17,few,-,TGTGCCAGCAGCTTTTCCGGGGGCAAGGGGAGCAATCAGCCCCGGCATTTT,CASSFSGGKGSNQPRHF
TRBV29-1,TRBJ1-4,13,-,-,TGCAGCGTCCCCGGGAACAGGGATGAAAAACTGTTTTTT,CSVPGNRDEKLFF
TRBV7-8,TRBJ1-5,19,many,-,TGTGCCAGCAGCTTAATGGGGGTGACCCCCCGCACCAAAGTTCAGCCCCAGCATTTT,CASSLMGVTPRTKVQPQHF
TRBV11-2,TRBJ2-2,14,many,-,TGTGCCAGCAGCTCGGACCCCAACACCGGGGAGCTGTTTTTT,CASSSDPNTGELFF
TRBV28,TRBJ1-2,15,many,TRBD1,TGTGCCAGCAGTACGCGGGACAGCGGTTACTATGGCTACACCTTC,CASSTRDSGYYGYTF
TRBV18,TRBJ2-3,14,many,TRBD1,TGTGCCAGCTCAGGGGGACAGCCCGCAGATACGCAGTATTTT,CASSGGQPADTQYF
TRBV20-1,TRBJ2-3,16,many,TRBD2,TGCAGTGCTGATGGGACTAGCGGGGCCCACACAGATACGCAGTATTTT,CSADGTSGAHTDTQYF
TRBV5-8,TRBJ2-1,16,few,TRBD2,TGTGCCAGTAGCCCCGGAGCGGGGGTGTCCTACAATGAGCAGTTCTTC,CASSPGAGVSYNEQFF
TRBV20-1,TRBJ1-5,14,few,-,TGCAGTGGGTGTAGGGGAGGGGGGGGGGGGCCCCAGCATTTT,CSGCRGGGGGPQHF
TRBV11-2,TRBJ2-3,13,few,-,TGTGCCGGCAGCCCCCCACTCACAGATACGCAGTATTTT,CAGSPPLTDTQYF
TRBV19,TRBJ1-2,13,-,TRBD1,TGTGCCACGCATCCGGGACAGGGGGTTGGCTACACCTTC,CATHPGQGVGYTF
TRBV7-9,TRBJ2-4,11,-,-,TGTGCCAGCAGCCCGGTAGATATTCAGTACTTC,CASSPVDIQYF
TRBV24-1,TRBJ1-5,14,many,-,TGTGCCACCAGTGAAAACCGTAGCAATCAGCCCCAGCATTTT,CATSENRSNQPQHF
TRBV9,TRBJ1-6,19,many,TRBD1,TGTGCCAGCAGCGCCGACGAGAGTAAGGAGGGGGCATGGAATTCACCCCTCCACTTT,CASSADESKEGAWNSPLHF
TRBV28,TRBJ2-7,14,-,-,TGTGCCAGCAGCCCCGTGCCCTTCCCGTACGAGCAGTACTTC,CASSPVPFPYEQYF
TRBV7-8,TRBJ1-1,17,many,TRBD1,TGTGCCAGCAGCTCAACCCTGGGGACAGGGTTTGGCACTGAAGCTTTCTTT,CASSSTLGTGFGTEAFF
TRBV5-5,TRBJ1-2,16,many,TRBD1,TGTGCCAGCAGCGCACCTCGACAGGGAGCCGCCTATGGCTACACCTTC,CASSAPRQGAAYGYTF
TRBV28,TRBJ2-2,16,few,-,TGTGCCAGCAGTTCCCGGACAGTAATCAACACCGGGGAGCTGTTTTTT,CASSSRTVINTGELFF
TRBV15,TRBJ2-7,14,-,TRBD1,TGTGCCACCAGCAAACCGGGACAGCCCTACGAGCAGTACTTC,CATSKPGQPYEQYF
TRBV20-1,TRBJ2-5,15,many,TRBD2,TGCAGTGCTAGGGCGCGGGGGGGGTTTAAGGAGACCCAGTACTTC,CSARARGGFKETQYF
TRBV20-1,TRBJ2-3,17,few,TRBD2,TGCAGTGTGTCGGTAGCGGGGGAACCGGCCCCCACAGATACGCAGTATTTT,CSVSVAGEPAPTDTQYF
TRBV27,TRBJ2-7,17,few,TRBD2,TGTGCCAGCAGTTTCGCCCCCGGGACTAGCCACTCCTACGAGCAGTACTTC,CASSFAPGTSHSYEQYF
TRBV6-1,TRBJ1-5,15,many,TRBD1,TGTGCCAGCAGTGATTCGGGACAGGGAAATCAGCCCCAGCATTTT,CASSDSGQGNQPQHF
TRBV4-1,TRBJ1-4,19,-,TRBD1,TGCGCCAGCAGCCGAGTACCGGGACGACAGGGATCTTATTGGGAAAAACTGTTTTTT,CASSRVPGRQGSYWEKLFF
TRBV11-3,TRBJ2-2,17,many,-,TGTGCCAGCAGCTTATATTCCAGGGGTTCTACCCACGGGGAGCTGTTTTTT,CASSLYSRGSTHGELFF